The T cell receptor beta chain under discussion was sequenced for a study of type 1 regulatory T cells. Study overall: This in vitro CD4 product, T-allo10, is enriched for Tr1 cells and alloantigen-specific. The study's findings and limits: Compared with non-Tr1 cells, Tr1 cells showed a narrower TCR repertoire.

The germline V gene encodes CDR1 DFQATT and CDR2 SNEGSKA (reference sequence). This CDR3 spans 16 amino acids. In TCRdb, the reads were re-called with MiXCR into one record per CDR3 protein. The table records 35,000 to 50,000 distinct CDR3 sequences, roughly an eighth of them present only once. This clonotype was recorded a few times. Antigen: not known. One junction end disagrees with the germline gene, perhaps due to a read error. The material sequenced was cultured non-Tr1 T cells, either the whole culture or a sorted T cell fraction (not recorded which). The clonotype comes from a human donor in good health. The chain has TRBV20-1 and TRBJ2-7; 8 nucleotides line up with TRBD2. The CDR3 DNA sequence: TGCAGTGCTAGAGACGGAAGCGGGGGCTGGACCTATGAGCAGTACTTC. This encodes CSARDGSGGWTYEQYF.